This T cell receptor beta chain was recorded in a study of blood T cells in healthy people across ages. In germline, CDR1 is MNHNS, CDR2 SASEGT. The junction had 7 bases not matched to a gene; V was cut back by 5 bases and J by 0 bases. The CDR3 contains 15 residues. Peripheral blood from each donor was collected in a volume of approximately 10 milliliters. Each sample had at least 6 million PBMCs isolated. Total RNA amounts of at least 5.5 micrograms were extracted per sample. Findings and caveats of the study: Higher diversity and more naive CD4+ cells were features of long-lived donors, compared to aged donors.

Comment on this clonotype: Its antigen is unidentified.

A J-beta primer mix and a sample-barcoded 5' primer were used in a second PCR of roughly 7 to 12 cycles. TCRdb used MiXCR to reprocess the 5' RACE reads, holding one entry per CDR3 protein. The table has roughly 1.6 million distinct CDR3 sequences, 34% seen once. The clonotype was recovered from a woman in her twenties or thirties in good health. Sequencing was carried out using blood. The chain carries TRBV6-1 and TRBJ2-7, with TRBD1 identical over 7 bases. Written as DNA, the CDR3 is TGTGCCAGCAGTAAAAGCAGGGACAGCTCCTACGAGCAGTACTTC. It specifies CASSKSRDSSYEQYF.